The TCR beta chain under discussion was sequenced for a study of shared clonotypes between healthy human individuals. Recent acute infections and vaccinations were absent in the healthy HIV-negative adult donors. Trimming took off 5 bases at V and 7 bases at J, with 23 bases between the two ends. Germline lookup yields CDR1 MDHEN and CDR2 SYDVKM. This CDR3 contains 16 residues. The DNA input per sorted-subset replicate PCR was 200 ng, corresponding to 32,000 or so T cell genomes. Assay used: immunoSEQ multiplex PCR; TCRdb lists only in-frame clones, some missing. Here the sample spans some 2,500,000 clones, 85% to 95% being singletons.

Specimen: naive CD4+ T cells from PBMCs. Subset meaning: CD45RA+ positively selected. This TCR derives from a man aged 18 to 35 in good health. Some clones in this sample may be carry-over from other donors' samples. This chain connects TRBV28 to TRBJ1-2; a possible D gene is TRBD1 (5 bases). CDR3 region: CASSTIAQGLFGGYTF. CDR3 DNA sequence: TGTGCCAGCAGTACAATAGCGCAGGGCCTCTTCGGTGGCTACACCTTC.